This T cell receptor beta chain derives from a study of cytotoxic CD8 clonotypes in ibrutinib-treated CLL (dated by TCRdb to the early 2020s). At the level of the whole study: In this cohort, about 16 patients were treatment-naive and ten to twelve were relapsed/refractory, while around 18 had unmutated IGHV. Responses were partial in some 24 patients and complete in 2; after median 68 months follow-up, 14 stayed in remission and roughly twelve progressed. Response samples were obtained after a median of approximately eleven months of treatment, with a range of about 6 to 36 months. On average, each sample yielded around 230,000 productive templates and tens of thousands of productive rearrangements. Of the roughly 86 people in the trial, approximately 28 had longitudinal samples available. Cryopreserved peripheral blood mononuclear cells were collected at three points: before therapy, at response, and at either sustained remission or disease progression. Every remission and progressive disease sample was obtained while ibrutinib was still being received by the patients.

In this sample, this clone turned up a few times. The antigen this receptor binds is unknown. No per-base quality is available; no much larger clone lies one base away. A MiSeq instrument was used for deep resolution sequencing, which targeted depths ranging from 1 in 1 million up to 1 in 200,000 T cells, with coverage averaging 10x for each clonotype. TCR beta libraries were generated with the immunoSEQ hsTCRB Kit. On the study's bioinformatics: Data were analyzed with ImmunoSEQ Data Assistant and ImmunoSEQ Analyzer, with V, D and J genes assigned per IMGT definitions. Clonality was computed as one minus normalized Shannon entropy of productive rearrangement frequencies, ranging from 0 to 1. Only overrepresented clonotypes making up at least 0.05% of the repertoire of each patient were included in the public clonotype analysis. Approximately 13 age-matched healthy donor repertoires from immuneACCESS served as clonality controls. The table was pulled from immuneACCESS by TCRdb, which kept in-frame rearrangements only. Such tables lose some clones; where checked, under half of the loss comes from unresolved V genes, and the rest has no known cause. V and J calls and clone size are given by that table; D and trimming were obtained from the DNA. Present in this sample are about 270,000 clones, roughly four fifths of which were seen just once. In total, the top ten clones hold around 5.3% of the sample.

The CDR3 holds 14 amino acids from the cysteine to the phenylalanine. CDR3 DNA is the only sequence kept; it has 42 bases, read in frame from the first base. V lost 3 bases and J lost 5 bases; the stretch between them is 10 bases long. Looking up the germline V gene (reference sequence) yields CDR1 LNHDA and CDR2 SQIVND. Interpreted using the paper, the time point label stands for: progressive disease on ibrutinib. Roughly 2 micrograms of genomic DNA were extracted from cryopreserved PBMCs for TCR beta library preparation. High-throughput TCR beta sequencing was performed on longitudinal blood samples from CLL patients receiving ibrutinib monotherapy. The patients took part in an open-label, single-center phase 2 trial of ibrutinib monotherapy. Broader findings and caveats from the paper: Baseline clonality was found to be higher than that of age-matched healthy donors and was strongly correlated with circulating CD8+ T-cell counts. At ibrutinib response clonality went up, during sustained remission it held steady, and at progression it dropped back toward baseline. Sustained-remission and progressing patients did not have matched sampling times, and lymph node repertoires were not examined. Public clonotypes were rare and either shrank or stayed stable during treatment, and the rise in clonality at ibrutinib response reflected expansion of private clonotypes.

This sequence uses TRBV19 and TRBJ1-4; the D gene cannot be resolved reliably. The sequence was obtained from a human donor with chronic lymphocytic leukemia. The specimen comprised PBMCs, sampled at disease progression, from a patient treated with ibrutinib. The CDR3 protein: CASSMHTRNEKLFF. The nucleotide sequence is TGTGCCAGTAGTATGCACACACGAAATGAAAAACTGTTTTTT.